These 4 T cell receptor beta chains were all obtained from the same sample, sequenced in a study of a mutant IDH1 vaccine in newly diagnosed glioma. Time point described: week 23, last vaccination. Topical imiquimod was applied with each vaccine dose, which held 300 ug of mutant IDH1 20-mer peptide. Antigen specificity for these receptors is unknown. This table comes from immunoSEQ multiplex PCR, and its TCRdb copy is limited to in-frame clones, with some not included. The sample has about 82,000 clones, over 75% seen once. The source material was PBMCs, sampled from a glioma patient whose treatment included an IDH1 peptide vaccine. Receptor source: a young man with glioma. Some clones in this sample may be carry-over from other donors' samples.

The rearrangement uses TRBV9 and TRBJ1-6; D is perhaps TRBD1 (5 bases). CDR1 and CDR2 (germline): SGDLS, YYNGEE. V was clipped by 0 bases and J by 9 bases, with 13 bases between them. The CDR3 runs to 15 residues. The CDR3: CASSVAGGGSSPLHF. CDR3 nucleotides: TGTGCCAGCAGCGTAGCGGGGGGTGGTTCTTCACCCCTCCACTTT.

The chain's CDR3 is CASSLQREDETQYF. The CDR3 nucleotides are TGCGCCAGCAGCTTGCAGCGGGAGGATGAGACCCAGTACTTC. The J gene is TRBJ2-5, the V gene TRBV5-1; 9 bases agree with TRBD2. With 1 base clipped from V and 5 bases from J, the junction kept 3 bases outside the gene matches. The germline CDR1 and CDR2 sequences are SGHRS and YFSETQ. This CDR3 region has 14 residues.

The table lists this clone with a count of one. The V gene is TRBV10-3, the J gene TRBJ2-7; weak D call: TRBD2 (5 bases). The CDR3 has 11 residues. With 6 bases removed from V and 9 bases from J, the gap between germline ends came to 12 bases. The germline gives CDR1 ENHRY, CDR2 SYGVKD. CDR3 coding DNA: TGTGCCATCAGGGGCAGCGCGGGGCAGTACTTC. Protein product: CAIRGSAGQYF.

In its sample, this clone was seen a few times. V and J are TRBV4-2 and TRBJ1-1; D might be TRBD1 (6 bases). The CDR3 loop spans 14 amino acids. CDR1 and CDR2 (germline): LGHNA, YNFKEQ. V was pared by 4 bases and J by 3 bases, with 12 bases between. CDR3 region: CASSRGQLYTEAFF. CDR3 nucleotide sequence: TGTGCCAGCAGCCGTGGACAGCTATACACTGAAGCTTTCTTT.